Shown below are 21 T cell receptor beta chains from a single sample sequenced in a study of cytomegalovirus exposure and HLA in healthy donors. Both 60 Vbeta primers and 13 Jbeta primers went into the PCR. Method: immunoSEQ multiplex PCR; TCRdb's copy keeps in-frame clones and lacks some. In the table there are 65,000 to 85,000 clones, 77% of which are singletons. Material: PBMCs. The receptors were gathered from a man aged 45-65 years in good health and CMV-seropositive.

This clone has a handful of counts. The V gene is TRBV11-2, the J gene TRBJ1-3; D might be TRBD1 (5 bases). Per germline, CDR1 SGHAT and CDR2 FQNNGV. The V end lost 0 bases, the J end lost 1 base, and 7 bases lay between the germline ends. The CDR3 totals 15 residues. The CDR3 spells CASSLDRVSGNTIYF. CDR3 bases: TGTGCCAGCAGCTTAGACAGGGTATCTGGAAACACCATATATTTT.

The chain uses TRBV4-2 and TRBJ2-1, with unresolved D. This CDR3 spans 15 amino acids. Trimming pared 0 bases from V and 5 bases from J, leaving 11 bases between. Germline-derived CDR1 and CDR2 are LGHNA and YNFKEQ. The CDR3 DNA follows: TGTGCCAGCAGCCAAGATTGGTCACGGGACAATGAGCAGTTCTTC. It specifies CASSQDWSRDNEQFF.

The chain is built from TRBV6-1 and TRBJ2-5; a possible D gene is TRBD1 (6 bases). V gave up 7 bases and J gave up 5 bases, with 14 bases separating them. This CDR3 is 13 amino acids long. Looked up from germline, CDR1 is MNHNS and CDR2 is SASEGT. CDR3 in amino acids: CASTLQGRETQYF. The CDR3 DNA sequence: TGTGCCAGCACCCTACAGGGCCGGGAGACCCAGTACTTC.

Comments on this clone: One end of the junction does not line up with germline, which may come from a read error. This chain links TRBV7-7 with TRBJ2-5, with 8 bases matching TRBD1. Germline V CDR1 and CDR2: SSHAT, FNYEAQ (reference sequence). The CDR3 has 15 amino acids. CDR3 amino acids: CASSPRQGARETQYF. The CDR3 nucleotides are TGTGCTAGCAGCCCGCGGCAGGGGGCACGGGAGACCCAGTACTTC. Supplemented by reference TRBV7-7 and TRBJ2-5, the full variable domain reads GAGVSQSPRYKVTKRGQDVTLRCDPISSHATLYWYQQALGQGPEFLTYFNYEAQPDKSGLPSDRFSAERPEGSISTLTIQRTEQRDSAMYRCASSPRQGARETQYFGPGTRLLVL.

V gene TRBV2 combines with J gene TRBJ1-2; 10 bases line up with TRBD1. V lost 2 bases and J lost 3; bases outside the gene matches: 3. CDR1 and CDR2 (germline): SNHLY, FYNNEI. This CDR3 has 15 residues. CDR3 residues: CASSELGQGYYGYTF. In nucleotides, the CDR3 is TGTGCCAGCAGTGAATTGGGACAGGGGTACTATGGCTACACCTTC.

The genes are TRBV4-3 and TRBJ2-4; possible D gene TRBD1, 6 bases. There are 13 residues in the CDR3. Germline lookup yields CDR1 LGHNA and CDR2 YSLEER. V was shortened by 2 bases and J by 6 bases, with 8 bases between the two germline ends. As DNA, the CDR3 is TGCGCCAGCAGCCAAACAGGGTTAAACATTCAGTACTTC. It is translated as CASSQTGLNIQYF.

As regards this clone: Other DNA sequences within the sample encode an identical CDR3. The chain is built from TRBV7-7 and TRBJ2-7; 11 nucleotides match TRBD1. In germline, CDR1 is SSHAT, CDR2 FNYEAQ (reference sequence). J lost 7 bases, V lost 5 bases, and 7 bases had no gene match. CDR3 size: 14 residues. The CDR3 spells CASSSGQGAFEQYF. CDR3 coding DNA: TGTGCCAGCAGCAGCGGACAGGGGGCCTTTGAGCAGTACTTC.

The chain couples TRBV25-1 to TRBJ1-2; D is perhaps TRBD1 (6 bases). The CDR3 runs 13 residues. Per the germline V gene, CDR1 is MGHDK and CDR2 is SYGVNS. V shed 6 bases and J shed 4 bases, with 12 bases lying between them. Written as DNA, the CDR3 is TGTGCCAGCAGGAATTCAGGGGTCTATGGCTACACCTTC. Protein sequence: CASRNSGVYGYTF.

The J gene is TRBJ2-5, the V gene TRBV11-3, with a weak D call TRBD1 (5 bases). Trimming stripped 2 bases from V and 1 base from J, with 20 bases between. The CDR3 spans 18 residues. Germline-derived CDR1 and CDR2 are SGHNT and YENEEA. CDR3 nucleotide sequence: TGTGCCAGCAGCTTAATTTTGGGGCCCACCGAGACCCAAGAGACCCAGTACTTC. Translated: CASSLILGPTETQETQYF.

This chain joins TRBV19 and TRBJ2-1; 7 nucleotides match TRBD2. The CDR3 extends over 14 amino acids. Germline V gene data show CDR1 as LNHDA and CDR2 as SQIVND (reference sequence). V trimming: 3 bases; J trimming: 8 bases; junction bases outside the gene matches: 7. CDR3 sequence reads: CASSIFGGRHEQFF. In DNA form, the CDR3 reads TGTGCCAGTAGTATTTTTGGCGGGAGACATGAGCAGTTCTTC.

The chain recombines TRBV18 with TRBJ1-4; 8 bases are shared with TRBD1. The CDR3 sequence is 16 residues long. Germline loops: CDR1 KGHSH, CDR2 LQKENI. V was clipped by 4 bases and J by 3 bases; unmatched bases: 7. The CDR3 sequence: CASSRTGPGANEKLFF. In nucleotides, the CDR3 is TGTGCCAGCTCACGGACAGGGCCGGGCGCTAATGAAAAACTGTTTTTT.

The chain combines TRBV5-4 with TRBJ2-4; 8 bases match TRBD1. This CDR3 comprises 15 residues. The germline V gene encodes CDR1 SGHNT and CDR2 YYREEE (reference sequence). V was clipped by 1 base and J by 5 bases; unmatched bases: 5. CDR3 loop: CASSLPGGVENIQYF. The CDR3 DNA reads as TGTGCCAGCAGCTTGCCAGGGGGCGTCGAAAACATTCAGTACTTC.

V and J are TRBV15 and TRBJ1-1, with 9 bases lining up with TRBD1. The CDR3 length is 16 residues. Germline CDR1 reads LNHNV; CDR2 reads YYDKDF (reference sequence). V was clipped by 0 bases and J by 3 bases; unmatched bases: 5. CDR3 amino acids: CATSRDDRGWYTEAFF. DNA for the CDR3: TGTGCCACCAGCAGAGACGACAGGGGGTGGTACACTGAAGCTTTCTTT. The variable domain in full, completed from reference TRBV15 and TRBJ1-1, reads DAMVIQNPRYQVTQFGKPVTLSCSQTLNHNVMYWYQQKSSQAPKLLFHYYDKDFNNEADTPDNFQSRRPNTSFCFLDIRSPGLGDTAMYLCATSRDDRGWYTEAFFGQGTRLTVV.

This chain joins TRBV4-3 and TRBJ1-5; D call uncertain. CDR1 is LGHNA, CDR2 YSLEER, per germline. There are 15 residues in the CDR3. With 1 base removed from V and 4 bases from J, the gap between germline ends came to 11 bases. The CDR3 is CASSQARQPNQPQHF. CDR3 sequence (DNA): TGCGCCAGCAGCCAAGCTAGGCAGCCGAATCAGCCCCAGCATTTT.

This chain joins TRBV2 and TRBJ2-5; D unresolved. This CDR3 is built from 13 residues. The V and J ends lost 3 bases and 1 base respectively, with 6 bases between them. Germline lookup yields CDR1 SNHLY and CDR2 FYNNEI. For the CDR3, the DNA is TGTGCCAGCAGTGAGGTCGGCCAAGAGACCCAGTACTTC. Translated, it gives CASSEVGQETQYF.

The V call is TRBV27, the J call TRBJ2-3; possibly TRBD2 for D (5 bases). The V end was cut by 6 bases, the J end by 1 base, with 14 bases between. The CDR3 extends over 15 amino acids. CDR1 and CDR2 from the germline V gene are MNHEY and SMNVEV (reference sequence). This CDR3 reads CASSEGDGRTDTQYF. The CDR3, as DNA: TGTGCCAGCAGCGAGGGAGATGGGCGCACAGATACGCAGTATTTT.

This clone came up a few times. The genes are TRBV18 and TRBJ2-1; 13 bases agree with TRBD2. The CDR3 runs to 19 residues. Trimming cost V 5 bases and J 0 bases; bases outside gene matches: 10. Germline CDR1 reads KGHSH; CDR2 reads LQKENI. CDR3 coding DNA: TGTGCCAGCTCAGTACTAGCGGGAGGGACGAGAAACTCCTACAATGAGCAGTTCTTC. As protein: CASSVLAGGTRNSYNEQFF.

This clone was counted between two and nine times. This chain uses TRBV7-8 with TRBJ2-2; 7 nucleotides line up with TRBD2. This CDR3 is 15 amino acids long. CDR1 and CDR2 from the germline V gene are SGHVS and FQNEAQ. Unmatched junction bases numbered 6, after V lost 2 bases and J lost 6 bases. CDR3 DNA sequence: TGTGCCAGCAGCTTAAGGCGGGAGAGGGCCGGGGAGCTGTTTTTT. Residues: CASSLRRERAGELFF. Drawing the rest from reference TRBV7-8 and TRBJ2-2, the complete variable domain is GAGVSQSPRYKVAKRGQDVALRCDPISGHVSLFWYQQALGQGPEFLTYFQNEAQLDKSGLPSDRFFAERPEGSVSTLKIQRTQQEDSAVYLCASSLRRERAGELFFGEGSRLTVL.

V and J are TRBV7-9 and TRBJ1-6; unclear D gene. This CDR3 has 11 amino acids. Between the trimmed V and J ends, which lost 5 bases and 12 bases, there was a span of 8 bases. Germline V CDR1 and CDR2: SEHNR, FQNEAQ (reference sequence). In DNA form, the CDR3 reads TGTGCCAGCAGCCAGAGCGGACCCCTCCACTTT. Encoded protein: CASSQSGPLHF. Full variable domain (outside the CDR3, taken from reference TRBV7-9 and TRBJ1-6): DTGVSQNPRHKITKRGQNVTFRCDPISEHNRLYWYRQTLGQGPEFLTYFQNEAQLEKSRLLSDRFSAERPKGSFSTLEIQRTEQGDSAMYLCASSQSGPLHFGNGTRLTVT.

The chain joins TRBV7-2 to TRBJ1-1; no definite D call. The germline gives CDR1 SGHTA, CDR2 FQGNSA. Trimming left V 4 bases short and J 1 base short, with 13 bases between. The CDR3 contains 15 residues. In DNA form, the CDR3 reads TGTGCCAGCAGCTCGACCGGGAGTTGGAACACTGAAGCTTTCTTT. Protein sequence: CASSSTGSWNTEAFF.

The CDR3 region is CASSLVPYTNTEAFF. DNA of the CDR3: TGTGCCAGCAGCTTAGTTCCGTACACGAACACTGAAGCTTTCTTT. The gene calls are TRBV11-1 and TRBJ1-1; no firm D call. With 1 base removed from V and 1 base from J, the gap between germline ends came to 10 bases. CDR3 length: 15 amino acids. Germline V gene sequence: CDR1 SGHAT, CDR2 FQDESV (reference sequence).